The present entry profiles one T cell receptor beta chain with its context. Its antigen is undetermined. The data derive from a study of CD8+ T cells in alopecia areata. Overall study: Using the percentage of affected scalp area, treated patients' severity was scored. Whole-study results and caveats: Mice showed clearer TCR sharing than patients did, a gap that was possibly HLA-related.

This CDR3 spans 13 amino acids. Germline assignment: CDR1 GTSNPN and CDR2 SVGIG (reference sequence). With 2 bases removed from V and 0 bases from J, the gap between germline ends came to 7 bases. As for treatment: oral pan-JAK inhibitor, 5-10 mg twice daily. Peripheral blood and lesional scalp punch biopsies were taken from alopecia areata patients. Investigators isolated RNA and reverse transcribed it into cDNA to act as the sequencing template. Profiling relied on immunoSEQ multiplex PCR, and the TCRdb table lists in-frame clones only, not all of them. Of 75,000 to 100,000 clones listed, over 70% are singletons.

This sequence joins TRBV30 and TRBJ1-1; no firm D call. This TCR was sampled from a human donor with alopecia areata. Sequencing used CD8+ T cells sorted from blood, obtained around week 44, from a patient treated with tofacitinib. CDR3 in amino acids: CAWSTALNTEAFF. CDR3 nucleotide sequence: TGTGCCTGGAGTACAGCTTTGAACACTGAAGCTTTCTTT.